The next 4 T cell receptor beta chains were all read from a single sample in a study of cytomegalovirus exposure and HLA in healthy donors. The PCR used 60 Vbeta and 13 Jbeta primers. The table came from immunoSEQ multiplex PCR; TCRdb's copy has only in-frame clones and leaves some out. The sample lists about 99,000 clones; around 61% were seen once. The specimen sequenced was PBMCs. These receptors were obtained from a woman aged 45 to 65 in good health and CMV-seronegative.

As regards this clone: Other DNA sequences in this sample translate to the same CDR3. The rearrangement links TRBV7-6 to TRBJ2-1; D might be TRBD1 (5 bases). The CDR3 is 12 residues long. V lost 8 bases, J lost 7 bases, and 12 bases lay in between. CDR1 is SGHVS, CDR2 FNYEAQ, per germline. The CDR3 protein is CASGQGLNEQFF. CDR3 coding DNA: TGTGCCAGCGGACAAGGTCTTAATGAGCAGTTCTTC.

The chain recombines TRBV2 with TRBJ2-5, with D perhaps matching TRBD1 (5 bases). CDR1 and CDR2 from the germline V gene are SNHLY and FYNNEI. The CDR3 contains 13 residues. Trimming cost V 4 bases and J 3 bases, with 9 bases left between them. The CDR3 nucleotides are TGTGCCAGCAGTGGACAGACAAAAGAGACCCAGTACTTC. As protein: CASSGQTKETQYF. Using reference TRBV2 and TRBJ2-5 for the parts outside the CDR3, the full variable domain is EPEVTQTPSHQVTQMGQEVILRCVPISNHLYFYWYRQILGQKVEFLVSFYNNEISEKSEIFDDQFSVERPDGSNFTLKIRSTKLEDSAMYFCASSGQTKETQYFGPGTRLLVL.

The V and J genes are TRBV15 and TRBJ1-6; 7 bases are a match to TRBD1. Germline assignment: CDR1 LNHNV and CDR2 YYDKDF (reference sequence). With 8 bases clipped from V and 7 bases from J, the junction kept 2 bases outside the gene matches. The CDR3 length is 12 residues. CDR3 nucleotide sequence: TGTGCCACCGGACAGGCAAATTCACCCCTCCACTTT. Translation gives CATGQANSPLHF.

The chain couples TRBV27 to TRBJ1-5, with D perhaps TRBD1 (5 bases). Germline V CDR1 and CDR2: MNHEY, SMNVEV (reference sequence). This CDR3 has 16 amino acids. Trimming pared 5 bases from V and 2 bases from J, leaving 16 bases between. CDR3 sequence (DNA): TGTGCCAGCAGTCCAGGGTCCGGGCAAGGCAATCAGCCCCAGCATTTT. Protein: CASSPGSGQGNQPQHF.